Many counts were recorded for the clone carrying this TCR beta chain. This sample was included in a study of naive and memory T cell subsets. The SP2 primer and nested alpha and beta constant region primers amplified ligated cDNA in four rounds. TCRdb re-called the 5' RACE reads with MiXCR, one entry per CDR3 protein. The table lists 55,000 to 70,000 distinct CDR3 sequences, 7.6% of them singletons, with over 8% in the top ten. A UMI-containing oligonucleotide was joined by 3' ligation to the TCR cDNA template. Trimming took 3 bases from V and 0 from J, leaving 9 bases between them. Germline lookup yields CDR1 SGHKS and CDR2 YYEKEE (reference sequence). This CDR3 region has 14 residues.

This receptor was identified in a female donor in good health. The V gene is TRBV5-5, the J gene TRBJ1-1; unclear D gene. CDR3 nucleotide sequence: TGTGCCAGCAGCTGGTCCGGTGTGAACACTGAAGCTTTCTTT. Its protein is CASSWSGVNTEAFF.